The TCR beta chain under discussion was sequenced for a study of PD-1 blockade in mismatch repair-deficient tumors. Profiled with immunoSEQ multiplex PCR; TCRdb holds only in-frame clones, not every one. The table includes just under 10,000 clones, 70% to 90% detected once. General observations from the study: Tumor-resident clones, often undetectable pretreatment in blood, expanded then contracted after pembrolizumab.

The CDR3 has 16 residues. CDR1 and CDR2 (germline): SQVTM, ANQGSEA. The germline V and J ends were trimmed by 3 bases and 3 bases, with 20 bases remaining between them. For this clone: Antigen specificity is unknown.

Time point denoted: roughly nine-day in vitro stimulation with candidate neoantigen peptide 2. PCR or immunohistochemistry showed mismatch repair deficiency in every enrolled patient. The TCR-sequenced patients were a few responders to pembrolizumab. An approximately 11-day in vitro culture was run per each of several reactive peptides. This chain joins TRBV29-1 and TRBJ1-1; possibly TRBD1 for D (5 bases). This clonotype was sampled from an adult with mismatch repair-deficient cancer. Sequences were derived from cells cultured in vitro, sampled from a patient treated with pembrolizumab. The CDR3 here is CSVDGWGDSGHTEAFF. Here the CDR3 DNA reads TGCAGCGTTGATGGATGGGGTGACAGCGGACACACTGAAGCTTTCTTT.